Below, 28 T cell receptor beta chains from the same sample are listed, as sequenced in a study of blood T cells in healthy people across ages. Then a second PCR, running roughly 7 to 11 cycles, was carried out with a sample-barcoded 5' primer and a J-beta primer mix. TCRdb fed the 5' RACE reads into MiXCR, producing one record per CDR3 protein. The table has roughly 680,000 distinct CDR3 sequences, roughly 50% seen once; the top ten hold 25% to 35%. The sample taken for sequencing was blood. The receptor source for this set is a woman aged 55-70 years in good health.

In its sample, this clonotype was seen a few times. This chain connects TRBV7-2 to TRBJ2-3; D perhaps matches TRBD1 (7 bases). From germline, CDR1 is SGHTA and CDR2 FQGNSA. The CDR3 consists of 15 residues. Trimming took off 5 bases at V and 4 bases at J, with 16 bases between the two ends. This CDR3 is CASSATSQGADTQYF. The CDR3, as DNA: TGTGCCAGCAGCGCCACTAGCCAGGGGGCAGATACGCAGTATTTT.

This clonotype was observed once. The CDR3 sequence: CSASLIQVAKNIQYF. The CDR3 DNA follows: TGCAGTGCTAGTCTGATCCAGGTAGCCAAAAACATTCAGTACTTC. The rearrangement uses TRBV20-1 and TRBJ2-4, with unresolved D. This CDR3 spans 15 amino acids. V dropped 3 bases and J dropped 0 bases, with 12 bases sitting between them. CDR1 and CDR2 from the germline V gene are DFQATT and SNEGSKA (reference sequence).

This clonotype showed up just a few times. This chain joins TRBV29-1 and TRBJ1-2; 9 bases match TRBD1. J lost 3 bases, V lost 6 bases, and 20 bases had no gene match. The CDR3 has 18 amino acids. Looked up from germline, CDR1 is SQVTM and CDR2 is ANQGSEA. The CDR3 sequence is CSVIPGTGWGHGDYGYTF. The CDR3 bases are TGCAGCGTCATACCCGGGACAGGGTGGGGGCACGGGGACTATGGCTACACCTTC.

The chain has TRBV27 and TRBJ2-2; 7 nucleotides match TRBD1. This CDR3 has 16 residues. Trimming removed 6 bases from V and 8 bases from J; junction bases left unmatched: 15. Germline V gene sequence: CDR1 MNHEY, CDR2 SMNVEV (reference sequence). CDR3 DNA: TGTGCCAGCAGCGAAACGGGACAGTGGCTAGGAGGGGAGCTGTTTTTT. This gives the protein CASSETGQWLGGELFF.

There are a few counts of this clonotype. V usage is TRBV5-1 and J usage is TRBJ2-3; 10 nucleotides agree with TRBD1. V lost 4 bases to trimming and J lost 3 bases; unmatched junction nucleotides: 5. The germline gives CDR1 SGHRS, CDR2 YFSETQ. The CDR3 runs to 15 residues. The CDR3 nucleotides are TGCGCCAGCAGCGCGGGACAGGGGAGGACAGATACGCAGTATTTT. Residues: CASSAGQGRTDTQYF.

The genes are TRBV29-1 and TRBJ1-2; D gene unclear. Germline V gives CDR1 SQVTM, CDR2 ANQGSEA. Trimming left V 0 bases short and J 2 bases short, with 13 bases between. The CDR3 runs to 15 residues. In DNA, the CDR3 is TGCAGCGTTGAAGATTGGAGGAGGCTGAACTATGGCTACACCTTC. Amino acid sequence: CSVEDWRRLNYGYTF.

The chain combines TRBV20-1 with TRBJ2-1; TRBD1 matches 9 bases. This CDR3 comprises 16 residues. Germline V gene lookup returns CDR1 DFQATT and CDR2 SNEGSKA (reference sequence). With V trimmed by 0 bases and J by 6 bases, 9 bases remained unmatched. The CDR3 reads CSARDRGTGKRNEQFF. The CDR3 DNA reads TGCAGTGCTAGAGATCGAGGGACAGGGAAACGCAATGAGCAGTTCTTC.

This clonotype was detected a few times. This chain links TRBV20-1 with TRBJ2-1; perhaps TRBD1 as D (6 bases). Germline V gives CDR1 DFQATT, CDR2 SNEGSKA (reference sequence). The CDR3 has 12 residues. V lost 1 base, J lost 9 bases, and 10 bases lay in between. In DNA form, the CDR3 reads TGCAGTGCTAGAGTTTCAGGGGTTGAGCAGTTCTTC. Translation gives CSARVSGVEQFF.

The chain couples TRBV7-8 to TRBJ1-6; unclear D gene. V was pared by 1 base and J by 8 bases, with 18 bases between. The CDR3 runs 17 residues. Per the germline V gene, CDR1 is SGHVS and CDR2 is FQNEAQ. CDR3 DNA sequence: TGTGCCAGCAGCTTAGTACCACCCGGGCGCGATTATTCACCCCTCCACTTT. Its translation is CASSLVPPGRDYSPLHF.

This clonotype was counted between two and nine times. This chain links TRBV27 with TRBJ2-4; D remains ambiguous. Deletions cut 0 bases from V and 8 bases from J, with 14 bases between. This CDR3 spans 15 amino acids. CDR1 and CDR2 from the germline V gene are MNHEY and SMNVEV (reference sequence). CDR3 region: CASSLSWTPTDIQYF. The CDR3 nucleotides read TGTGCCAGCAGTTTATCCTGGACCCCTACGGACATTCAGTACTTC.

This chain joins TRBV4-3 and TRBJ2-1, with D unresolved. This CDR3 comprises 11 residues. V was clipped by 0 bases and J by 8 bases, with 2 bases between them. Germline V gene data show CDR1 as LGHNA and CDR2 as YSLEER. CDR3 sequence: CASSQDDEQFF. The CDR3, as DNA: TGCGCCAGCAGCCAAGACGATGAGCAGTTCTTC.

The V call is TRBV3-1, the J call TRBJ2-7; 10 bases fit TRBD2. The CDR3 runs to 15 residues. Germline V gene lookup returns CDR1 LGHDT and CDR2 YNNKEL (reference sequence). The V gene end was trimmed by 2 bases and the J gene end by 2 bases; junction bases not matched to a gene: 3. This chain's CDR3 is CASSQPSGSPYEQYF. The CDR3 DNA follows: TGTGCCAGCAGCCAACCTAGCGGGAGTCCCTACGAGCAGTACTTC.

This clonotype showed up many times. This chain links TRBV15 with TRBJ2-7; D perhaps matches TRBD2 (5 bases). The V gene's germline CDR1 is LNHNV and CDR2 YYDKDF (reference sequence). There are 14 residues in the CDR3. Trimming removed 1 base at V and 0 bases at J, with 7 bases between. The CDR3: CATSRVAGSYEQYF. CDR3 in DNA: TGTGCCACCAGCAGAGTGGCGGGCTCCTACGAGCAGTACTTC.

The CDR3 protein is CASSIGDRDVYEQYF. For the CDR3, the DNA is TGTGCCAGTAGTATAGGGGACAGGGATGTCTACGAGCAGTACTTC. The chain is built from TRBV19 and TRBJ2-7, with 9 bases lining up with TRBD1. The CDR3 runs to 15 residues. Germline CDR1 LNHDA, CDR2 SQIVND (reference sequence). Trimming took 1 base from V and 3 from J; bases not matched to a gene: 4.

This clonotype has only one observation. V gene TRBV7-9 combines with J gene TRBJ2-3; D call uncertain. In germline, CDR1 is SEHNR, CDR2 FQNEAQ (reference sequence). The CDR3 spans 16 residues. Trimming pared 5 bases from V and 4 bases from J, leaving 19 bases between. CDR3 DNA: TGTGCCAGCAGCGCCCCGTTGCGGCTGGGCCCAGATACGCAGTATTTT. This codes for CASSAPLRLGPDTQYF.

The sample holds a few counts of this clonotype. This rearrangement joins TRBV2 to TRBJ2-1; the match to TRBD1 covers 10 bases. Germline V gene sequence: CDR1 SNHLY, CDR2 FYNNEI. The CDR3 is 15 amino acids. After removal of 8 bases from V and 2 bases from J, the junction contained 6 bases not matched to a gene. This chain's CDR3 is CASVGGTGAYNEQFF. CDR3 nucleotides: TGTGCCAGCGTTGGGGGGACAGGGGCCTACAATGAGCAGTTCTTC. The whole variable domain, remainder taken from reference TRBV2 and TRBJ2-1, is EPEVTQTPSHQVTQMGQEVILRCVPISNHLYFYWYRQILGQKVEFLVSFYNNEISEKSEIFDDQFSVERPDGSNFTLKIRSTKLEDSAMYFCASVGGTGAYNEQFFGPGTRLTVL.

The chain joins TRBV4-3 to TRBJ2-3, with D perhaps given as TRBD1 or TRBD2 (5 bases each). V lost 0 bases and J lost 4, with 17 bases in between. Germline V gene lookup returns CDR1 LGHNA and CDR2 YSLEER. This CDR3 is built from 17 residues. The CDR3 DNA reads as TGCGCCAGCAGCCAAGATCGGGGCGGAACCACCCCAGATACGCAGTATTTT. Its translation: CASSQDRGGTTPDTQYF.

The chain uses TRBV7-9 and TRBJ1-4; D is unresolved. The CDR3 has 15 amino acids. The germline gives CDR1 SEHNR, CDR2 FQNEAQ (reference sequence). Between the trimmed V and J ends, which lost 2 bases and 1 base, there was a span of 8 bases. The CDR3, as DNA: TGTGCCAGCAGCTTATTCACAGAAACTAATGAAAAACTGTTTTTT. It translates to CASSLFTETNEKLFF.

The chain couples TRBV10-3 to TRBJ2-2; no clear D. CDR1 is ENHRY, CDR2 SYGVKD, per germline. There are 14 residues in the CDR3. The germline V and J ends were trimmed by 10 bases and 3 bases, with 15 bases remaining between them. The CDR3 region is CATQPYSYTGELFF. For the CDR3, the DNA is TGTGCCACCCAACCTTACAGCTACACCGGGGAGCTGTTTTTT.

This chain connects TRBV7-2 to TRBJ2-3; 8 bases align to TRBD2. The CDR3 length is 18 residues. The J segment lost 1 base and the V segment lost 6 bases, leaving 15 bases of the junction unmatched. CDR1 and CDR2 (germline): SGHTA, FQGNSA. CDR3 loop: CASSPLRPTSGRTDTQYF. CDR3 coding DNA: TGTGCCAGCAGTCCCCTGAGGCCCACTAGCGGACGCACAGATACGCAGTATTTT.

CDR3 bases: TGCGCCAGCAGCTTGGAAGGAGGGCCTCTAGATACGCAGTATTTT. Residues: CASSLEGGPLDTQYF. This chain joins TRBV5-1 and TRBJ2-3; tentative D call: TRBD2 (6 bases). From germline, CDR1 is SGHRS and CDR2 YFSETQ. V gave up 0 bases and J gave up 5 bases, with 13 bases separating them. CDR3 length: 15 residues.

This clonotype was counted only a few times. V usage is TRBV5-4 and J usage is TRBJ2-7, with 8 bases fitting TRBD2. The CDR3 length is 16 residues. Germline CDR1 is SGHNT and CDR2 is YYREEE (reference sequence). V lost 4 bases and J lost 4; bases outside the gene matches: 13. The CDR3 DNA reads TGTGCCAGCAGCGGGGGGGGAAGCGGGAGTGGTTACGAGCAGTACTTC. Protein sequence: CASSGGGSGSGYEQYF.

The chain carries TRBV7-9 and TRBJ2-7; TRBD1 matches at 7 bases. TRBJ2-5 matches the DNA end more closely, so the J call is doubtful. Per germline, CDR1 SEHNR and CDR2 FQNEAQ (reference sequence). This CDR3 region has 15 residues. Here the CDR3 reads CASTAMGQGVETQYF. DNA for the CDR3: TGTGCCAGCACCGCAATGGGGCAGGGGGTCGAGACCCAGTACTTC.

The V gene is TRBV6-2 or TRBV6-3, the J gene TRBJ2-1; D is possibly TRBD1 (6 bases). The CDR3 has 15 residues. V lost 5 bases, J lost 3 bases, and 14 bases lay in between. Germline-derived CDR1 and CDR2 are MNHEY and SVGEGT. CDR3: CASSIQGVSYNEQFF. The CDR3 DNA is TGTGCCAGCAGTATACAGGGAGTTAGCTACAATGAGCAGTTCTTC.

This clonotype showed up just a few times. The chain has TRBV27 and TRBJ2-1; D remains unclear. The ends were cut back, 8 bases at V and 0 bases at J, with 8 bases in the middle. CDR1 and CDR2 from the germline V gene are MNHEY and SMNVEV (reference sequence). This CDR3 contains 13 residues. CDR3 DNA sequence: TGTGCCAGCCGGGCTTTCTCCTACAATGAGCAGTTCTTC. Translated, it gives CASRAFSYNEQFF.

This clonotype showed up just a few times. The V and J genes are TRBV28 and TRBJ2-5; 7 positions match TRBD1. Looked up from germline, CDR1 is MDHEN and CDR2 is SYDVKM. The CDR3 length is 13 residues. J lost 1 base, V lost 8 bases, and 4 bases had no gene match. CDR3 DNA sequence: TGTGCCAGCGTCCGACAGGGCCAAGAGACCCAGTACTTC. It encodes CASVRQGQETQYF.

This clonotype was counted a single time. The chain has TRBV28 and TRBJ2-7; D not resolved. Germline loops: CDR1 MDHEN, CDR2 SYDVKM. This CDR3 comprises 14 residues. Deletions cut 7 bases from V and 0 bases from J, with 13 bases between. Here the CDR3 reads CASNPPGSSYEQYF. CDR3 DNA sequence: TGTGCCAGCAATCCTCCAGGAAGCTCCTACGAGCAGTACTTC. The entire variable domain, with the rest obtained from reference TRBV28 and TRBJ2-7, is as follows: DVKVTQSSRYLVKRTGEKVFLECVQDMDHENMFWYRQDPGLGLRLIYFSYDVKMKEKGDIPEGYSVSREKKERFSLILESASTNQTSMYLCASNPPGSSYEQYFGPGTRLTVT.

The rearrangement links TRBV25-1 to TRBJ1-5; weak D call: TRBD1 (5 bases). The CDR3 runs to 18 residues. Trimming took 8 bases from V and 0 from J, leaving 23 bases between them. Looked up from germline, CDR1 is MGHDK and CDR2 is SYGVNS. The CDR3 protein is CASPSNFPGHSSNQPQHF. In DNA form, the CDR3 reads TGTGCCAGCCCTTCAAATTTCCCCGGACATTCTAGCAATCAGCCCCAGCATTTT.